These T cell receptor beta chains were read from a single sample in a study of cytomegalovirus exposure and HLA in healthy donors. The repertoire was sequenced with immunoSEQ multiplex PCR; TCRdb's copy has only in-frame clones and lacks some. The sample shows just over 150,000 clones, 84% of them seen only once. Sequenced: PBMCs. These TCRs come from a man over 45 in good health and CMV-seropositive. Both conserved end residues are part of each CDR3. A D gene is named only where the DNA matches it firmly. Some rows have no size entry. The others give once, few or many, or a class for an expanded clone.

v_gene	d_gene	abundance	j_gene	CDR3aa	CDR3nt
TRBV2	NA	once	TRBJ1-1	CASSENRVGANTEAFF	TGTGCCAGCAGTGAAAATAGAGTAGGAGCTAACACTGAAGCTTTCTTT
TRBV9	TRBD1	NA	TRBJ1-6	CASSAPGQGYNSPLHF	TGTGCCAGCAGCGCCCCGGGACAGGGGTATAATTCACCCCTCCACTTT
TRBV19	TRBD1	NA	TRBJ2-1	CASSSSPPGQVVNEQFF	TGTGCCAGTAGTTCTTCTCCACCGGGACAGGTCGTAAATGAGCAGTTCTTC
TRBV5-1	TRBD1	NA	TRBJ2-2	CASSLDRVSGELFF	TGCGCCAGCAGCCTGGACAGGGTATCCGGGGAGCTGTTTTTT
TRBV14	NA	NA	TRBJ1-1	CASSQDTFDTRGRLAFF	TGTGCCAGCAGCCAAGATACCTTTGATACCAGGGGTCGGTTAGCTTTCTTT
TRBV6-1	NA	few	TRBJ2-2	CATMETGELFF	TGTGCCACCATGGAGACCGGGGAGCTGTTTTTT
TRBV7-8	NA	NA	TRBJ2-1	CASSPEGSSYNEQFF	TGTGCCAGCAGCCCAGAGGGAAGCTCCTACAATGAGCAGTTCTTC
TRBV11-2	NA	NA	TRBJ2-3	CASQGPPSTDTQYF	TGTGCCAGCCAGGGCCCCCCCAGCACAGATACGCAGTATTTT
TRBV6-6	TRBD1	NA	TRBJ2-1	CASRPTGGMYEQFF	TGTGCCAGCAGACCGACAGGGGGCATGTATGAGCAGTTCTTC
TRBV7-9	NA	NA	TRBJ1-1	CASSQFSTEAFF	TGTGCCAGCAGCCAATTCTCGACAGAAGCTTTCTTT
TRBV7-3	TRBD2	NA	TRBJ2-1	CASSPRLAVYNEQFF	TGTGCCAGCAGCCCCCGACTAGCGGTTTACAATGAGCAGTTCTTC
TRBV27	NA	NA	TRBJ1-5	CASSLLSSGGNQPQHF	TGTGCCAGCAGTTTATTAAGCTCAGGGGGCAATCAGCCCCAGCATTTT
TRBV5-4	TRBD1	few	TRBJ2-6	CASSLRATGGASGANVLTF	TGTGCCAGCAGCTTGAGGGCGACAGGGGGCGCCTCTGGGGCCAACGTCCTGACTTTC
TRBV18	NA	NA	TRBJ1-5	CASTDTRDQPQHF	TGTGCCAGCACTGATACCAGGGATCAGCCCCAGCATTTT
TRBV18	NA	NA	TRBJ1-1	CASSPPGRNTEAFF	TGTGCCAGCTCACCGCCTGGGAGGAACACTGAAGCTTTCTTT
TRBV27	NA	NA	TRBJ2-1	CASSYQGNYNEQFF	TGTGCCAGCAGTTATCAGGGAAACTACAATGAGCAGTTCTTC
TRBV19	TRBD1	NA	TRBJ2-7	CASSTHGQAYEQYF	TGTGCCAGTAGTACCCACGGACAGGCCTACGAGCAGTACTTC
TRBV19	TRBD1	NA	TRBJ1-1	CASSRQGSHTEAFF	TGTGCCAGTAGTCGACAGGGGTCGCACACTGAAGCTTTCTTT
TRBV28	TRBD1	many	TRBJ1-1	CASSLLTGAEAFF	TGTGCCAGCAGTTTATTGACAGGGGCTGAAGCTTTCTTT
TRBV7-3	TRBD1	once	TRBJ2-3	CASSFRQGGDTQYF	TGTGCCAGCAGCTTCCGACAGGGCGGGGATACGCAGTATTTT
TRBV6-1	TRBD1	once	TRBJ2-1	CASSRDRGRNEQFF	TGTGCCAGCAGTCGGGACAGAGGGCGGAATGAGCAGTTCTTC
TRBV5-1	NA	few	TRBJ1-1	CASSLVEGTEAFF	TGCGCCAGCAGCTTGGTGGAGGGCACTGAAGCTTTCTTT
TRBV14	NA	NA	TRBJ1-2	CASSSSLNYGYTF	TGTGCCAGCAGCTCCAGTCTCAACTATGGCTACACCTTC
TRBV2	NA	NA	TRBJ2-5	CASRQTRGAGAETQYF	TGTGCCAGCAGACAAACCCGGGGGGCCGGTGCAGAGACCCAGTACTTC
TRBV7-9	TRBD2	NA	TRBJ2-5	CASSLYSAGEYQETQYF	TGTGCCAGCAGCTTATACTCAGCGGGGGAGTACCAAGAGACCCAGTACTTC
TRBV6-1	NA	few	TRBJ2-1	CASSEASPRAGEQFF	TGTGCCAGCAGTGAAGCGTCGCCCCGAGCTGGTGAGCAGTTCTTC
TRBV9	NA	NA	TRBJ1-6	CASSPRGGANSPLHF	TGTGCCAGCAGCCCGCGTGGGGGGGCGAATTCACCCCTCCACTTT
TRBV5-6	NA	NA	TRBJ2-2	CASSYLEITGELFF	TGTGCCAGCAGCTACCTAGAGATCACCGGGGAGCTGTTTTTT
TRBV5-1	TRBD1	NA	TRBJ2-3	CASSPRDRAYGDTQYF	TGCGCCAGCAGCCCCCGGGACAGGGCCTACGGGGATACGCAGTATTTT